This record concerns one TCR beta chain sequence. Its matching antigen is unknown. Only in-frame clones appear in the TCRdb table, and some are missing; sequencing was by immunoSEQ multiplex PCR. This sample has roughly 100,000 clones, with 85% to 95% found just once. This entry belongs to a study of OX40 agonist ivuxolimab in advanced cancers. Study background: The dose of intravenous ivuxolimab that patients received every 2 weeks ranged from 0.01 to 10 mg/kg. Study-wide points: Researchers did not establish what antigens the expanded peripheral T cells target. Part of the nonresponder group also had normalized T-cell clonal expansion that was low.

This CDR3 contains 13 residues. The germline V gene has CDR1 ENHRY and CDR2 SYGVKD. V was clipped by 5 bases and J by 8 bases, with 13 bases between them. This sequence was found in an adult with an advanced solid tumor such as melanoma, head and neck, liver or kidney cancer. The V call is TRBV10-3, the J call TRBJ2-1; a weak D match, TRBD1 (6 bases). The sequencing used CD4+ or CD8+ T cells sorted from blood, collected in a trial of the OX40 agonist ivuxolimab. CDR3 sequence reads: CAISQGFGYEQFF. The CDR3 DNA reads TGTGCCATCAGTCAGGGGTTTGGGTATGAGCAGTTCTTC.